This T cell receptor (beta chain) was recorded in a study of blood T cell repertoires in COVID-19 (dated by TCRdb to between 2020 and 2021). About the full investigation: Samples from collaborators originated in the United States, Italy and Spain and spanned both the acute and convalescent phases of COVID-19. Sample metadata almost always included a de-identified subject ID, COVID-19 status, age in years and sex. Where HLA class I and class II types were available, the types were taken from metadata supplied by the sample provider, not from assay-based typing. The samples were drawn from the first 160 participants of the ongoing ImmuneRACE study and from more than 1,000 subjects provided by 6 global collaborators. The prospective study material was composed of cDNA or gDNA derived from T cells, B-cell-depleted T cells, or PBMCs. Subjects who had been exposed to COVID-19, were actively infected with it, or had recovered from it provided the deeply sampled blood TCRbeta repertoires that made up the dataset. A freely available public database, intended as a resource for researchers studying the immune response to SARS-CoV-2, is where the repertoires were released.

CDR1 SGHTA and CDR2 FQGNSA are derived from the germline V gene. From its cysteine to its phenylalanine, the CDR3 spans 15 amino acids. Of all the DNA, just the CDR3 is kept, 45 bases in frame from base 1. Trimming costs V 6 bases and J 6 bases, and their ends lie 20 bases apart. To note about this clone: No cognate antigen has been identified for it. Qualities for individual bases were not recorded, and no much larger clone is one base off.

The immunoSEQ Assay, a bias-controlled multiplex PCR, was used to amplify TCRbeta CDR3 regions from genomic DNA. Per the original workflow: Within the assay, amplification of reference gene primers was used to estimate how many nucleated cells each sample contained. To quantify the absolute abundance of each unique TCRbeta CDR3 rearrangement, sequence reads were collapsed and filtered. For each sample, productive Simpson clonality was calculated as the square root of Simpson's diversity index over productive rearrangements. Drawn from immuneACCESS, this table holds only the in-frame rearrangements with V and J called that TCRdb kept. Clones are partly lost; checked studies trace under half to an unresolved V gene and leave the rest unexplained. That table is the source of V, J and clone size, and D and trimming were worked out from the DNA. In this sample the table shows about 160,000 clones, roughly 86% of which occur a single time. Jointly, the top ten make up 15% of the sample.

Each collaborating institution followed its own protocols to collect whole blood in K2EDTA tubes. For TCRbeta analysis, collaborators shipped samples in one of three forms: frozen whole blood, isolated PBMCs, or DNA extracted from either of those sample types. Overall study results and their limits: How much clinical and demographic metadata was included differed by source and by participant, and the metadata was provided uncurated.

This TCR derives from a human donor with acute or convalescent COVID-19. The donor label of this sample is uncertain. Recombination linked TRBV7-2 to TRBJ1-2, with TRBD1 as a weak D call on 5 bases. The material sequenced was peripheral blood. Read as DNA, the sequence is TGTGCCAGCAGTCCCCAGGGCGGATTAGGAGATGGCTACACCTTC. Its coded protein is CASSPQGGLGDGYTF.